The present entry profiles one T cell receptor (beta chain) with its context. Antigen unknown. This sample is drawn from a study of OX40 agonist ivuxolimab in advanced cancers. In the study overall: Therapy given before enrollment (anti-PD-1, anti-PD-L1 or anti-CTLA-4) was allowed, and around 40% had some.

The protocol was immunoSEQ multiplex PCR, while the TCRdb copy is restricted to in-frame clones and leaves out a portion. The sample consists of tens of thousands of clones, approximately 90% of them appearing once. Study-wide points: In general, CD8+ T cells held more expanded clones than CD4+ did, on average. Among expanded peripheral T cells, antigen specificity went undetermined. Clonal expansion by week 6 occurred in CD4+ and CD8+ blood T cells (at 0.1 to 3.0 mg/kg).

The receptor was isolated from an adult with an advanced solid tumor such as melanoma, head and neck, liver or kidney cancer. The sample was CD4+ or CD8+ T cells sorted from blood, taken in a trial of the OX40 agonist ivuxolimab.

CDR3 sequence reads: CASSLAPGDYGYTF. The CDR3 DNA sequence: TGTGCCAGCAGCTTAGCGCCAGGGGACTATGGCTACACCTTC. The chain is built from TRBV13 and TRBJ1-2; tentatively, D is TRBD1 (6 bases). From germline, CDR1 is PRHDT and CDR2 FYEKMQ (reference sequence). V was clipped by 1 base and J by 3 bases, with 9 bases between them. CDR3 size: 14 residues. Based on the CDR3 plus reference TRBV13 and TRBJ1-2, the full variable domain is AAGVIQSPRHLIKEKRETATLKCYPIPRHDTVYWYQQGPGQDPQFLISFYEKMQSDKGSIPDRFSAQQFSDYHSELNMSSLELGDSALYFCASSLAPGDYGYTFGSGTRLTVV.